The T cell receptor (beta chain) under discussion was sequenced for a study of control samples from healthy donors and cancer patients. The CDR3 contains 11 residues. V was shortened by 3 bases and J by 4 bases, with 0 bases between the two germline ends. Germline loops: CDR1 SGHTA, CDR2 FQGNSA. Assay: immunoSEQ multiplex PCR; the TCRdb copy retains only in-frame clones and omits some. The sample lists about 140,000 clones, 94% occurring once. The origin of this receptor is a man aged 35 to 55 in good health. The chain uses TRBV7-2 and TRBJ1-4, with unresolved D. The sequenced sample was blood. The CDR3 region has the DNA TGTGCCAGCAGCTTTAATGAAAAACTGTTTTTT. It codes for CASSFNEKLFF.